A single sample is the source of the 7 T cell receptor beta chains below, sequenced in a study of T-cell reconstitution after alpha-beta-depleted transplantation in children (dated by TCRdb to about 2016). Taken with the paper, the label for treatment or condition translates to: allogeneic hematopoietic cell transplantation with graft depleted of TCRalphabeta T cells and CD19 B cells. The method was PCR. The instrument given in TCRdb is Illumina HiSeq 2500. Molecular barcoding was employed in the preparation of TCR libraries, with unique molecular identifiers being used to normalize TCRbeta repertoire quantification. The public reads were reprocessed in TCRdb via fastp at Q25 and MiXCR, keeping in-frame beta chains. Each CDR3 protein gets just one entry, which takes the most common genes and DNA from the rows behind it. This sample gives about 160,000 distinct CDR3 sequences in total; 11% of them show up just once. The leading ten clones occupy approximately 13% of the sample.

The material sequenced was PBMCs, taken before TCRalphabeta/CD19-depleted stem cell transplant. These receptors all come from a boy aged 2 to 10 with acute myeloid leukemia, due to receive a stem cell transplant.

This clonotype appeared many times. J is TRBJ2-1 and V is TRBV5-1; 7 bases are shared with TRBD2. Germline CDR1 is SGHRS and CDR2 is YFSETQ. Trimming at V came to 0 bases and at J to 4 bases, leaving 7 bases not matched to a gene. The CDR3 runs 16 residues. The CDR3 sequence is CASSLVGAGVYNEQFF. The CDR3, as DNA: TGCGCCAGCAGCTTGGTAGGCGCGGGGGTATACAATGAGCAGTTCTTC.

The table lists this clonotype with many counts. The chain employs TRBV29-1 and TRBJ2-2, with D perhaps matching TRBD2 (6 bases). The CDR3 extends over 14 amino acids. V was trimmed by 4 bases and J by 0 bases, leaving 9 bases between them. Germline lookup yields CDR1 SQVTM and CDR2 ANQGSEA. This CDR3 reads CSVAPGANTGELFF. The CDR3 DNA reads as TGCAGCGTTGCTCCGGGGGCGAACACCGGGGAGCTGTTTTTT.

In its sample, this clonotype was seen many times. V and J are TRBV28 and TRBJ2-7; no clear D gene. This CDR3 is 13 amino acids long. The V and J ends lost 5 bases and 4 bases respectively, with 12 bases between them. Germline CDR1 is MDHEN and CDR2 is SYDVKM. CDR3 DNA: TGTGCCAGCAGTAATCCCGCTTCTTACGAGCAGTACTTC. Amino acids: CASSNPASYEQYF.

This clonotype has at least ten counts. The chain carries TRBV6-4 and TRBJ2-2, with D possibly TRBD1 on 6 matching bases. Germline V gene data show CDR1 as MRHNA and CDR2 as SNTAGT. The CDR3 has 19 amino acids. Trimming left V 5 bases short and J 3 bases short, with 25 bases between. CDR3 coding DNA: TGTGCCAGCAGTCGATCGAGCAGGGGTTATTCTGAGGACACCGGGGAGCTGTTTTTT. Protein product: CASSRSSRGYSEDTGELFF.

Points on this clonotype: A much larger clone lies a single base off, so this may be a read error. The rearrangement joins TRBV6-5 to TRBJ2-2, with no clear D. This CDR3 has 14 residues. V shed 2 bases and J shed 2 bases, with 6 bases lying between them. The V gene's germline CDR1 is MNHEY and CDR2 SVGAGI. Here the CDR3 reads CASSYGRNTGELFF. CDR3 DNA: TGTGCCAGCAGTTACGGGCGTAACACCGGGGAGCTGTTTTTT.

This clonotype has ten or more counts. CDR3 coding DNA: TGTGCCAGCAGCTCAGGGACTAGCGGGGTAGTAGTCACAGATACGCAGTATTTT. It codes for CASSSGTSGVVVTDTQYF. The rearrangement joins TRBV11-2 to TRBJ2-3; TRBD2 matches 13 bases. The germline V gene encodes CDR1 SGHAT and CDR2 FQNNGV. This CDR3 region has 18 residues. The trim removed 4 bases at V and 2 bases at J, leaving 9 bases unmatched.

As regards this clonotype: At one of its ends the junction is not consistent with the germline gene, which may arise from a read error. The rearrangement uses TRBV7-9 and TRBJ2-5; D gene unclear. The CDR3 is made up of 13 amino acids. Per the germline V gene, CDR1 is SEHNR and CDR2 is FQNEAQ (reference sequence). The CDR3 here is CASSLFKQESQYF. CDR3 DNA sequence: TGTGCCAGCAGCTTATTCAAGCAAGAGTCCCAGTACTTC.